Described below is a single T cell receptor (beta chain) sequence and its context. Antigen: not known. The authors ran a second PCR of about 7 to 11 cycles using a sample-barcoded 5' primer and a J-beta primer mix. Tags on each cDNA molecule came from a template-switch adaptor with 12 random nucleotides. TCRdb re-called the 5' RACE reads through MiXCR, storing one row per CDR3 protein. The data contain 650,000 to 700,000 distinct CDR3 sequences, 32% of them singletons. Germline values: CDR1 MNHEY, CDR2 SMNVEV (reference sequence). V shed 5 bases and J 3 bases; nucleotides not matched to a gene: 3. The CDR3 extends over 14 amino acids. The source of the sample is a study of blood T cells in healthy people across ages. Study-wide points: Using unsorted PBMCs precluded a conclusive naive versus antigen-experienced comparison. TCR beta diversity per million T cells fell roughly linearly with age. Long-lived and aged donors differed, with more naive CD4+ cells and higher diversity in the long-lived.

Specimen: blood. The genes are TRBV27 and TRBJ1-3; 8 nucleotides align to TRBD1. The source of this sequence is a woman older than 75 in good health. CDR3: CASSDTGGGNTIYF. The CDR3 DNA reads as TGTGCCAGCAGTGATACAGGGGGTGGAAACACCATATATTTT.